What follows is one T cell receptor (beta chain) and its context. Its antigen is unidentified. TCRdb keeps only in-frame clones here, not all; method: immunoSEQ multiplex PCR. The sample includes 120,000 to 150,000 clones, around 90% seen only once; the top ten take under 14%. This sample stems from a study of cytotoxic CD8 clonotypes in ibrutinib-treated CLL. Study overall: The study recorded mean values of around 250,000 productive templates and 94,082 productive rearrangements per sample. Findings of the study overall: Patients had baseline clonality above age-matched healthy donors, and this clonality moved with circulating CD8+ T-cell counts.

The germline V gene has CDR1 WSHSY and CDR2 SAAADI. This CDR3 region has 13 residues. V was trimmed by 8 bases and J by 4 bases, leaving 14 bases between them. The TCR was taken from a human donor with chronic lymphocytic leukemia. The chain couples TRBV10-2 to TRBJ1-1, with D possibly being TRBD1 (6 bases). This specimen consisted of PBMCs, obtained after 12 months of ibrutinib treatment. Written as DNA, the CDR3 is TGCGCCAGCGACGGGGGGGGCATCACTGAAGCTTTCTTT. Its translation is CASDGGGITEAFF.